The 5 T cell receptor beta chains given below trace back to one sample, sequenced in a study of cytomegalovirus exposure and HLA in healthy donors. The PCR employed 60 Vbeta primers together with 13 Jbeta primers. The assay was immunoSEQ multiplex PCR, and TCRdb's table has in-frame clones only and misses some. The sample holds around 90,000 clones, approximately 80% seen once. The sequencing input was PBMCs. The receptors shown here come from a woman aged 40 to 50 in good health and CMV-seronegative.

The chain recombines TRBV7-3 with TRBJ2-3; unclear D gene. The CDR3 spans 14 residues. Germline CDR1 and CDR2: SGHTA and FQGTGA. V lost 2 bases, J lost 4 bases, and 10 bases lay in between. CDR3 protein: CASSLEMHADTQYF. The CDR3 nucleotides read TGTGCCAGCAGCTTAGAGATGCATGCAGATACGCAGTATTTT.

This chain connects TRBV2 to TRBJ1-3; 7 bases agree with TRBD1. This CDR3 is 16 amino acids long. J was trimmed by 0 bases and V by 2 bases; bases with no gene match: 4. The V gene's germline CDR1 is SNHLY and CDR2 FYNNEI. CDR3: CASSEPGQTSGNTIYF. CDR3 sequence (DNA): TGTGCCAGCAGTGAACCGGGACAGACCTCTGGAAACACCATATATTTT.

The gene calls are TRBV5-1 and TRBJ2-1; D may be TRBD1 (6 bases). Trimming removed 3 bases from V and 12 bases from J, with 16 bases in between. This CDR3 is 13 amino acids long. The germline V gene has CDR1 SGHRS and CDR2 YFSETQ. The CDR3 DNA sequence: TGCGCCAGCAGCTCCGACGTCCGACAGGTGCAGTTCTTC. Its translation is CASSSDVRQVQFF.

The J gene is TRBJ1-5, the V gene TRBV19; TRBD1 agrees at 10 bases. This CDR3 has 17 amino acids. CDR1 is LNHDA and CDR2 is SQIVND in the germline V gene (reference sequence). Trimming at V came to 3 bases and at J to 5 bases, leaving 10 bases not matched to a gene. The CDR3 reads CASSMAGQGGFYQPQHF. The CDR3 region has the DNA TGTGCCAGTAGTATGGCCGGACAGGGGGGTTTTTATCAGCCCCAGCATTTT.

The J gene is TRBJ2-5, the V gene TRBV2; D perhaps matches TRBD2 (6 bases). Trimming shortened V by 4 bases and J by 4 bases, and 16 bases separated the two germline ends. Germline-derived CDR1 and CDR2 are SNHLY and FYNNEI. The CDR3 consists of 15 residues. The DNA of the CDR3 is TGTGCCAGCAGTGTTGGTTTTAAACTAGCAGAGACCCAGTACTTC. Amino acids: CASSVGFKLAETQYF.